The rows below give T cell receptor beta chains drawn from one sample of a study of cytomegalovirus exposure and HLA in healthy donors. Some clones are missing from TCRdb's copy, which holds only in-frame ones; the method was immunoSEQ multiplex PCR. Here the sample spans about 190,000 clones, around 77% being singletons. Sequenced: PBMCs. The receptors were sampled from a woman younger than 35 in good health and CMV-seronegative. Each CDR3 is given with its conserved first and last residue. The D gene is left open where the match is weak. Clone size is stated in some rows and not others, as once, few, many or a class when expanded.

TRBV7-6	NA	TRBJ2-3	TRBD2	CASSERASGGTDTQYF	TGTGCCAGCAGCGAGAGGGCTAGCGGGGGCACAGATACGCAGTATTTT
TRBV5-6	NA	TRBJ1-1	TRBD1	CASSPHQGGLRNTEAFF	TGCGCCAGCAGCCCACACCAAGGGGGCTTGAGGAACACTGAAGCTTTCTTT
TRBV7-2	few	TRBJ2-7	NA	CASSPGTAGYEQYF	TGTGCCAGCAGCCCTGGCACAGCTGGCTACGAGCAGTACTTC
TRBV14	NA	TRBJ2-3	NA	CASSQEVRPVDTQYF	TGTGCCAGCAGCCAAGAAGTCAGGCCCGTAGATACGCAGTATTTT
TRBV11-2	NA	TRBJ1-2	TRBD1	CASSSYPRGRLHGYTF	TGTGCCAGCAGCTCCTACCCCAGGGGGCGCCTGCATGGCTACACCTTC
TRBV7-8	NA	TRBJ1-3	TRBD1	CASSPQGVLSGNTIYF	TGTGCCAGCAGCCCGCAGGGGGTCCTATCTGGAAACACCATATATTTT
TRBV14	NA	TRBJ1-2	TRBD1	CASSLGQNYGYTF	TGTGCCAGCAGCCTGGGACAGAACTATGGCTACACCTTC
TRBV18	NA	TRBJ2-2	NA	CASSPRGVPGELFF	TGTGCCAGCTCACCACGGGGCGTTCCCGGGGAGCTGTTTTTT
TRBV30	NA	TRBJ1-3	NA	CAWSVTPGNGNTIYF	TGTGCCTGGAGTGTAACCCCGGGGAATGGAAACACCATATATTTT
TRBV2	NA	TRBJ2-1	NA	CASSGQASEQFF	TGTGCCAGCAGTGGACAGGCCTCCGAGCAGTTCTTC
TRBV29-1	NA	TRBJ1-1	NA	CSVEAGYMNTEAFF	TGCAGCGTTGAAGCAGGGTACATGAACACTGAAGCTTTCTTT
TRBV2	NA	TRBJ2-2	NA	CASRGQTPGLGNTGELFF	TGTGCCAGCAGGGGACAAACACCGGGGCTGGGGAACACCGGGGAGCTGTTTTTT
TRBV20-1	NA	TRBJ1-1	TRBD1	CSARGQGEAFF	TGCAGTGCTAGAGGACAGGGTGAAGCTTTCTTT
TRBV4-1	few	TRBJ1-2	TRBD1	CASSQDVTGTGSFVGYTF	TGCGCCAGCAGCCAAGATGTTACTGGGACAGGGTCGTTTGTTGGCTACACCTTC
TRBV7-9	NA	TRBJ1-1	TRBD1	CSSSSGTGYEAFF	TGTTCCAGCAGCTCCGGGACAGGGTATGAAGCTTTCTTT
TRBV6-6	NA	TRBJ2-5	NA	CASSSDQRYQETQYF	TGTGCCAGCAGTTCGGATCAGAGGTACCAAGAGACCCAGTACTTC
TRBV27	NA	TRBJ2-7	NA	CASSLKDSSGAYEYF	TGTGCCAGCAGTTTAAAGGACTCCTCTGGTGCTTATGAGTACTTC
TRBV28	NA	TRBJ1-1	NA	CASSFGRGNTEAFF	TGTGCCAGCAGTTTTGGTAGGGGAAACACTGAAGCTTTCTTT
TRBV7-3	NA	TRBJ2-3	TRBD1	CASSPTTGPRDTQYF	TGTGCCAGCAGCCCTACGACAGGGCCGAGGGATACGCAGTATTTT
TRBV5-1	NA	TRBJ2-5	TRBD2	CASSLDPPSGRTETQYF	TGCGCCAGCAGCTTGGATCCTCCTAGCGGGAGGACTGAGACCCAGTACTTC
TRBV19	NA	TRBJ2-1	TRBD2	CASSIGGGAYNEQFF	TGTGCCAGTAGTATAGGGGGGGGAGCCTACAATGAGCAGTTCTTC
TRBV28	NA	TRBJ2-7	TRBD2	CASRRVGGGAYEQYF	TGTGCCAGCAGGCGGGTCGGCGGGGGGGCCTACGAGCAGTACTTC
TRBV19	NA	TRBJ1-2	TRBD1	CASTYWDGRGDYGYTF	TGTGCCAGTACCTATTGGGATGGCAGGGGGGACTATGGCTACACCTTC
TRBV7-2	once	TRBJ2-1	NA	CASSLGSLHNEQFF	TGTGCCAGCAGCTTAGGTAGCCTACACAATGAGCAGTTCTTC
TRBV11-2	once	TRBJ1-1	TRBD1	CASSPRYDRVKTEAFF	TGTGCCAGCAGCCCCCGATATGACAGGGTGAAGACTGAAGCTTTCTTT
TRBV4-1	few	TRBJ2-7	TRBD2	CASSQDSAGGGEQYF	TGCGCCAGCAGCCAAGATTCGGCGGGAGGGGGCGAGCAGTACTTC
TRBV7-9	few	TRBJ2-5	TRBD1	CASSPNRGVQETQYF	TGTGCCAGCAGCCCGAACAGGGGGGTGCAAGAGACCCAGTACTTC
TRBV7-2	NA	TRBJ2-3	TRBD1	CASRPGQGTTDTQYF	TGTGCCAGCAGGCCGGGACAGGGGACAACAGATACGCAGTATTTT
TRBV20-1	NA	TRBJ1-2	NA	CSASIGSGYTF	TGCAGTGCTAGCATAGGGAGTGGCTACACCTTC
TRBV4-2	NA	TRBJ2-2	NA	CASSQELALNTGELFF	TGTGCCAGCAGCCAAGAACTAGCTCTGAACACCGGGGAGCTGTTTTTT
TRBV5-6	NA	TRBJ2-4	NA	CASSHQSEDIQYF	TGTGCCAGCAGCCACCAATCCGAGGACATTCAGTACTTC
TRBV30	NA	TRBJ2-7	TRBD2	CAWSMTSQEQYF	TGTGCCTGGAGTATGACTAGCCAGGAGCAGTACTTC
TRBV5-4	NA	TRBJ1-4	TRBD1	CASSVTPGTGYYEKLFF	TGTGCCAGCAGCGTGACGCCCGGGACAGGTTATTATGAAAAACTGTTTTTT
TRBV27	NA	TRBJ2-7	NA	CASSTVGGASYEQYF	TGTGCCAGCAGCACGGTGGGGGGGGCTAGCTACGAGCAGTACTTC
TRBV19	few	TRBJ2-1	NA	CASSNDRMGAYNEQFF	TGTGCCAGTAGTAACGACCGAATGGGAGCCTACAATGAGCAGTTCTTC
TRBV5-1	once	TRBJ2-3	TRBD2	CASSGHGTSGRSDTQYF	TGCGCCAGCAGCGGCCACGGGACTAGCGGGAGGTCAGATACGCAGTATTTT
TRBV15	NA	TRBJ1-1	TRBD1	CATSRQTGVPRGAEAFF	TGTGCCACCAGCAGGCAAACAGGGGTCCCTAGGGGAGCTGAAGCTTTCTTT
TRBV5-1	NA	TRBJ2-3	TRBD2	CASSSTRLAGGTDTQYF	TGCGCCAGCAGCTCCACCCGACTAGCGGGGGGCACAGATACGCAGTATTTT
TRBV28	NA	TRBJ2-7	TRBD2	CASSFEGSGGPSSYEQYF	TGTGCCAGCAGTTTCGAGGGTAGCGGGGGGCCATCCTCCTACGAGCAGTACTTC
TRBV10-2	once	TRBJ2-7	TRBD2	CASSESQAGWYEQYF	TGCGCCAGCAGTGAGTCGCAAGCGGGATGGTACGAGCAGTACTTC
TRBV5-6	NA	TRBJ1-3	NA	CASSRTVSGNTIYF	TGTGCCAGCAGCCGGACAGTCTCTGGAAACACCATATATTTT
TRBV2	once	TRBJ1-5	NA	CASRFDRRSNQPQHF	TGTGCCAGCAGATTTGACAGAAGGAGCAATCAGCCCCAGCATTTT
TRBV7-2	NA	TRBJ2-7	NA	CASSLGSGSSYEQYF	TGTGCCAGCAGCCTGGGTAGCGGTTCCTCCTACGAGCAGTACTTC
TRBV18	few	TRBJ1-5	NA	CASSASGRNSNQPQHF	TGTGCCAGCTCAGCGTCCGGGAGAAATAGCAATCAGCCCCAGCATTTT
TRBV9	NA	TRBJ1-4	TRBD1	CASSGGTGKNEKLFF	TGTGCCAGCAGCGGGGGGACAGGGAAGAATGAAAAACTGTTTTTT
TRBV11-1	NA	TRBJ1-2	NA	CASSVQRGAEGYTF	TGTGCCAGCAGCGTACAGCGCGGGGCTGAGGGCTACACCTTC
TRBV2	NA	TRBJ1-6	NA	CASSDLSSPLHF	TGTGCCAGCAGTGATCTTTCCTCACCCCTCCACTTT
TRBV25-1	few	TRBJ2-7	NA	CASSDPSTGTYEQYF	TGTGCCAGCAGTGATCCCTCGACAGGAACCTACGAGCAGTACTTC
TRBV7-6	few	TRBJ1-5	NA	CASSLGRGTQPQHF	TGTGCCAGCAGCTTAGGGCGGGGTACGCAGCCCCAGCATTTT
TRBV9	NA	TRBJ1-1	TRBD1	CASSPLTGWNTEAFF	TGTGCCAGCAGCCCCCTGACAGGGTGGAACACTGAAGCTTTCTTT
TRBV5-1	few	TRBJ1-4	TRBD1	CASSMMTGQNEKLFF	TGCGCCAGCAGCATGATGACAGGGCAGAATGAAAAACTGTTTTTT
TRBV5-8	NA	TRBJ2-1	TRBD2	CASTLAGENHNEQFF	TGTGCCAGCACCTTAGCGGGAGAGAATCACAATGAGCAGTTCTTC
TRBV5-1	NA	TRBJ2-5	TRBD2	CASSLGSAGGQETQYF	TGCGCCAGCAGCTTAGGCTCAGCGGGGGGGCAAGAGACCCAGTACTTC